The rows below give T cell receptor beta chains drawn from one sample of a study of regulatory T cells in long-lasting Graves disease. In TCRdb, the multiplex PCR reads were re-called with MiXCR into one record per CDR3 protein. Among a few hundred thousand distinct CDR3 sequences listed, roughly a fifth were seen once. The same specimen was also included in a second study, on T cells in Graves' hyperthyroidism and ophthalmopathy.

Sample: peripheral blood mononuclear cells (PBMCs), taken at new diagnosis, from a patient treated with antithyroid drugs. These receptors all stem from a young woman with Graves disease. Both conserved end residues are part of each CDR3. D genes are given only for firm matches. A row's size may be missing; if present it is once, few, many or a size class.

j_gene | v_gene | d_gene | abundance | CDR3nt | CDR3aa
TRBJ2-7 | TRBV2 | NA | many | TGTGCCAGCAGGGTTAACGAGCAGTACTTC | CASRVNEQYF
TRBJ2-2 | TRBV12-3/TRBV12-4 | NA | many | TGTGCCAGCAGACTAGGGGGGGAGGACACCGGGGAGCTGTTTTTT | CASRLGGEDTGELFF
TRBJ2-7 | TRBV28 | NA | NA | TGTGTCGGCACCACCACCCGGAACTACGAGCAGTACTTC | CVGTTTRNYEQYF
TRBJ1-2 | TRBV28 | NA | many | TGTGCCAGCAGTTTATCTGGAACAGGGAACTATGGCTACACCTTC | CASSLSGTGNYGYTF
TRBJ2-1 | TRBV5-5 | NA | many | TGTGCCAGCAGCTTGGATTTAGGCCCTAGATATGAGCAGTTCTTC | CASSLDLGPRYEQFF
TRBJ2-3 | TRBV3-1 | TRBD2 | many | TGTGCCAGCAGCCCGGACCGGGGGGTTTACACAGATACGCAGTATTTT | CASSPDRGVYTDTQYF
TRBJ2-3 | TRBV10-3 | NA | many | TGTGCCATCTTTGTGGGGGCAGGGAAGTCAGATACGCAGTATTTT | CAIFVGAGKSDTQYF
TRBJ2-7 | TRBV6-1 | TRBD1 | NA | TGTGCCAGCAGAAAGGGACAGGGGTACGAGCAGTACTTC | CASRKGQGYEQYF
TRBJ2-1 | TRBV3-1 | NA | many | TGTGCCAGCACCCCGACGAGCGGGCTTTACAATGAGCAGTTCTTC | CASTPTSGLYNEQFF
TRBJ1-5 | TRBV19 | NA | many | TGTGCCAGTAGTGGCCAATCAGGGAGCAATCAGCCCCAGCATTTT | CASSGQSGSNQPQHF
TRBJ2-2 | TRBV27 | NA | many | TGTGCCACTGGGTTTACAGGGATCTCCGGGGAGCTGTTTTTT | CATGFTGISGELFF
TRBJ1-1 | TRBV12-3/TRBV12-4 | NA | many | TGTGCCAGCAGTGGGGGGGAAGCTTTCTTT | CASSGGEAFF
TRBJ1-1 | TRBV18 | NA | once | TGTGCCAGCTCACCTACCAGGGGAACAACTGAAGCTTTCTTT | CASSPTRGTTEAFF
TRBJ2-7 | TRBV30 | NA | many | TGTGCCTGGAGTGTAGGCGGGGCCTACGAGCAGTACTTC | CAWSVGGAYEQYF
TRBJ2-7 | TRBV12-3/TRBV12-4 | TRBD1 | NA | TGTGCCAGCAGTCTGACAGGGGCCCCCGAGCAGTACTTC | CASSLTGAPEQYF
TRBJ2-1 | TRBV12-3/TRBV12-4 | NA | NA | TGTGCCAGCACTCCCCGAGGGGGGACCCTAGGAGGGAACAATGAGCAGTTCTTC | CASTPRGGTLGGNNEQFF
TRBJ2-3 | TRBV3-1 | TRBD2 | many | TGTGCCAGCAGCGCGTTCGGACTAGCGGGGAGCACAGATACGCAGTATTTT | CASSAFGLAGSTDTQYF
TRBJ2-1 | TRBV7-9 | NA | many | TGTGCCAGCAGCTTGGTCCCCAGGGAGGACAATGAGCAGTTCTTC | CASSLVPREDNEQFF
TRBJ2-1 | TRBV11-2 | NA | many | TGTGCCAGCAGCTACCCAGACTTACCCTCCGGGGGCTTATACAATGAGCAGTTCTTC | CASSYPDLPSGGLYNEQFF
TRBJ2-7 | TRBV5-1 | TRBD2 | many | TGCGCCAGCAGCTTGGGACTAGCGTCGACCGGTGAGCAGTACTTC | CASSLGLASTGEQYF
TRBJ1-5 | TRBV7-9 | NA | many | TGTGCCAGCAGCTTTTCCACAGATGGACAGCCCCAGCATTTT | CASSFSTDGQPQHF
TRBJ2-1 | TRBV2 | TRBD2 | many | TGTGCCAGCAGTGATGGGACTAGCGGGTTCGATGAGCAGTTCTTC | CASSDGTSGFDEQFF
TRBJ2-5 | TRBV28 | TRBD2 | many | TGTGCCAGCAGTTTATCGGGGGGGTTAGAGACCCAGTACTTC | CASSLSGGLETQYF
TRBJ2-2 | TRBV5-1 | NA | NA | TGCGCCAGCAGCTTGGCTGGCACCAACACCGGGGAGCTGTTTTTT | CASSLAGTNTGELFF
TRBJ1-1 | TRBV30 | NA | many | TGTGCCTGGAGTAGGCAGGGTTTCACTGAAGCTTTCTTT | CAWSRQGFTEAFF
TRBJ2-7 | TRBV5-8 | NA | many | TGTGCCAGCAGCCCCCCCGGACGGGGACGGGAGCAGTACTTC | CASSPPGRGREQYF
TRBJ2-7 | TRBV10-2 | NA | once | TGCGCCAGCAGTGACAGGGACCTCGAGCAGTACTTC | CASSDRDLEQYF
TRBJ2-4 | TRBV12-3/TRBV12-4 | TRBD1 | NA | TGTGCCAGCAACCCCGGACAGGGCGGTGGCATTCAGTACTTC | CASNPGQGGGIQYF
TRBJ1-4 | TRBV18 | TRBD1 | NA | TGTGCCAGCTCATGCGGACAGGGAAATGAAAAACTGTTTTTT | CASSCGQGNEKLFF
TRBJ1-1 | TRBV7-3 | TRBD1 | many | TGTGCCAGCAGCCCACAGGGGTCTGGCACTGAAGCTTTCTTT | CASSPQGSGTEAFF
TRBJ1-2 | TRBV18 | NA | many | TGTGCCAGCTCAATCCAACCGGGACAATGGTTTGGCTACACCTTC | CASSIQPGQWFGYTF
TRBJ1-2 | TRBV27 | NA | many | TGTGCCAGCAGTTTATGGGCAGGGGCCGATGGCTACACCTTC | CASSLWAGADGYTF
TRBJ2-5 | TRBV18 | NA | NA | TGTGCCAGCTCACCGATCGGTGAGACCCAGTACTTC | CASSPIGETQYF
TRBJ1-1 | TRBV6-1 | TRBD1 | many | TGTGCCAGTAGTGACAGGGGGCCCATGAACACTGAAGCTTTCTTT | CASSDRGPMNTEAFF
TRBJ2-3 | TRBV12-3/TRBV12-4 | NA | NA | TGTGCCAGCAGCCGGCTCCGGGACACGCAGTATTTT | CASSRLRDTQYF
TRBJ1-2 | TRBV6-1 | TRBD1 | many | TGTGCCAGTACCCGACAGGGTAACTATGGCTACACCTTC | CASTRQGNYGYTF
TRBJ1-2 | TRBV10-2 | NA | many | TGCGCCAGCAGTGAGTCGGGAGGGCGGCATAACTATGGCTACACCTTC | CASSESGGRHNYGYTF
TRBJ1-1 | TRBV11-2 | NA | NA | TGTGCCAGCAGCCAAGACCCGAACAGGGCTGAAGCTTTCTTT | CASSQDPNRAEAFF
TRBJ2-1 | TRBV28 | NA | NA | TGTGCCACCAGGAAAGGGGCGCTCAATGAGCAGTTCTTC | CATRKGALNEQFF
TRBJ1-1 | TRBV19 | NA | many | TGTGCCAGTAGTTCGGACGGTACTGAAGCTTTCTTT | CASSSDGTEAFF
TRBJ1-2 | TRBV12-3/TRBV12-4 | TRBD1 | NA | TGTGCCAGCAGCAAGGGGCAGGGGGCTTCCGATAACTATGGCTACACCTTC | CASSKGQGASDNYGYTF
TRBJ1-1 | TRBV13 | NA | many | TGTGCCAGCAGCTACCGGACAGAACTGAACACTGAAGCTTTCTTT | CASSYRTELNTEAFF
TRBJ2-5 | TRBV11-2 | NA | many | TGTGCCAGCAGCTCGATCCGGGACTGGTTCCTCGAGACCCAGTACTTC | CASSSIRDWFLETQYF
TRBJ1-6 | TRBV12-3/TRBV12-4 | TRBD1 | NA | TGTGCCAGCAATCGGGCCCCGAGAACCGGGACAGGTTATAATTCACCCCTCCACTTT | CASNRAPRTGTGYNSPLHF
TRBJ1-5 | TRBV7-2 | NA | few | TGTGCCAGCAGCTTTAAGGCGGATAGCAATCAGCCCCAGCATTTT | CASSFKADSNQPQHF
TRBJ1-1 | TRBV10-3 | TRBD1 | many | TGTGCCATCAGTCAGACAGGGGAGGGCACTGAAGCTTTCTTT | CAISQTGEGTEAFF